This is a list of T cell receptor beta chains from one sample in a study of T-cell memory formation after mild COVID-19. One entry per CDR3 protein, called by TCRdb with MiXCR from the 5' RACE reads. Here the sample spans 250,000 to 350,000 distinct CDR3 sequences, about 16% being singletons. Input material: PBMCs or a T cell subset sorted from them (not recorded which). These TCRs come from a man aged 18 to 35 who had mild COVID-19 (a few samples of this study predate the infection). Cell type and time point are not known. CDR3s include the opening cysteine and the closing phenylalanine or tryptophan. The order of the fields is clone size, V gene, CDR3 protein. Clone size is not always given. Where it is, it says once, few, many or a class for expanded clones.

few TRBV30 CAWSRGWRAEAFF
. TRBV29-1 CSVKDGNTGELFF
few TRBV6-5 CASSYSRGHYGYTF
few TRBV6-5 CASARRGGAGNSPLHF
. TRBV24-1 CATSDPETGGTGELFF
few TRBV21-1 CASSPVEGRRSGRTGELFF
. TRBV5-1 CASSLLAGPYEQYF
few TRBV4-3 CASSQDLAGANTEAFF
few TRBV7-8 CASSPTGGWGQPQHF
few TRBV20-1 CSASDGNQETQYF
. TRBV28 CASLSSGTEAFF